This TCR beta chain was sequenced in a study of OX40 agonist ivuxolimab in advanced cancers. Clones were read by immunoSEQ multiplex PCR, and TCRdb kept only the in-frame ones, dropping some. The sample yields roughly 20,000 clones, 74% seen once. Comment on this clone: One end of the junction is discordant with germline, which a read error may explain. The sample contains more than one DNA sequence encoding this CDR3.

This CDR3 has 16 amino acids. CDR1 SEHNR and CDR2 FQNEAQ come from the germline V gene (reference sequence). The clonotype comes from an adult with an advanced solid tumor such as melanoma, head and neck, liver or kidney cancer. The sample was CD4+ or CD8+ T cells sorted from blood, taken in a trial of the OX40 agonist ivuxolimab. The rearrangement links TRBV7-9 to TRBJ2-5; 9 nucleotides align to TRBD2. The CDR3: CASSQDFPLAGGLPYF. In nucleotides, the CDR3 is TGCGCCAGCAGCCAAGATTTCCCCCTGGCGGGGGGGCTCCCGTACTTC.